This entry concerns a single T cell receptor (beta chain). The sample comes from a study of blood T cell repertoires in COVID-19. Germline CDR1 is SNHLY and CDR2 is FYNNEI. CDR3 length: 15 amino acids. The V gene end was trimmed by 7 bases and the J gene end by 4 bases; junction bases not matched to a gene: 9. TCRdb's table, derived via immunoSEQ multiplex PCR, lists solely in-frame clones and lacks some. There are hundreds of thousands of clones in the sample; approximately 83% occur only once, and 3% to 4% lies in the top ten. The source of this sequence is a woman in her forties with acute COVID-19. This chain links TRBV2 with TRBJ2-2; TRBD1 aligns across 7 bases. Sequencing was performed on PBMCs or T cells enriched from blood (not recorded which). The CDR3 here is CASTKDRAATGELFF. DNA for the CDR3: TGTGCCAGCACTAAAGACAGGGCGGCCACCGGGGAGCTGTTTTTT.